The rows below give T cell receptor beta chains drawn from one sample of a study of blood T cell repertoires in COVID-19. Sequenced by immunoSEQ multiplex PCR; TCRdb stores in-frame clones only, minus some. The data contain some 180,000 clones, almost 90% of them singletons. The sequenced sample consisted of peripheral blood. These receptor sequences come from a man aged 45-65 years with acute or convalescent COVID-19. Each CDR3 is given with its conserved first and last residue. D genes are given only for firm matches. Some rows have no size entry. The others give once, few or many, or a class for an expanded clone.

clone_size,d_call,v_call,j_call,cdr3_nt,cdr3_aa
few,NA,TRBV6-4,TRBJ2-7,TGTGCCAGTAGGGGATGGGCGGACCGAATCACCTACGAGCAGTACTTC,CASRGWADRITYEQYF
NA,TRBD1,TRBV19,TRBJ1-5,TGTGCCAGTAGTCCTCGGACAGGGGGCGGGGGTCAGCCCCAGCATTTT,CASSPRTGGGGQPQHF
NA,TRBD1,TRBV7-9,TRBJ2-2,TGTGCCAGCACCACGGACAGGGGAAGCCCCGGGGTCGGGGAGCTGTTTTTT,CASTTDRGSPGVGELFF
NA,NA,TRBV29-1,TRBJ1-2,TGCAGCGTTGAAGTGGTCCACGAGGGCCTCTATGGCTACACCTTC,CSVEVVHEGLYGYTF
NA,TRBD1,TRBV3-1/TRBV3-2,TRBJ1-1,TGTGCCAGCAGCCAACCTCCAGGGACAGGGAACACTGAAGCTTTCTTT,CASSQPPGTGNTEAFF
NA,NA,TRBV18,TRBJ1-1,TGTGCCACCAAAACCGGGGGGACGGCACACACTGAAGCTTTCTTT,CATKTGGTAHTEAFF
NA,NA,TRBV3-1/TRBV3-2,TRBJ1-5,TGTGCCAGCAGCCAAGCAGCAGGGGTTAGCAATCAGCCCCAGCATTTT,CASSQAAGVSNQPQHF
NA,TRBD1,TRBV7-3,TRBJ2-1,TGTGCCAGCAGCGGGCCCAGGGGACAGGGTCATGAGCAGTTCTTC,CASSGPRGQGHEQFF
NA,NA,TRBV6-6,TRBJ1-2,TGTGCCAGCAGCGGGGGAATGGGAGGCTACACCTTC,CASSGGMGGYTF
NA,TRBD2,TRBV9,TRBJ2-7,TGTGCCAGCAGCGTTGGACTAGCGCTTACCTACGAGCAGTACTTC,CASSVGLALTYEQYF
NA,TRBD1,TRBV5-5,TRBJ1-6,TGTGCCAGCAGCTTGGGTGGGACAGGGGGATTTAATTCACCCCTCCACTTT,CASSLGGTGGFNSPLHF
NA,TRBD2,TRBV6-2/TRBV6-3,TRBJ2-2,TGTGCCAGCAGTATAGCGGGGGGCGCTTTGGCCGGGGAGCTGTTTTTT,CASSIAGGALAGELFF
NA,TRBD2,TRBV5-1,TRBJ2-5,TGCGCCAGCAGTCTCCGGGACAGAAGGACTAGCGGACCCCAAGAGACCCAGTACTTC,CASSLRDRRTSGPQETQYF
once,TRBD1,TRBV4-2,TRBJ2-1,TGTGCCAGCAGCCACCCCGGGACAGGGGGAGGGAATGAGCAGTTCTTC,CASSHPGTGGGNEQFF
few,TRBD1,TRBV6-2/TRBV6-3,TRBJ1-5,TGTGCCAGCAGCTATGCAATGCTCGGGACAGGGTTTCAGCCCCAGCATTTT,CASSYAMLGTGFQPQHF
NA,NA,TRBV7-7,TRBJ2-1,TGTGCTAGCAGCTTAGCCCAGTTCGGGGGGCGACGAATGAATGAGCAGTTCTTC,CASSLAQFGGRRMNEQFF
NA,TRBD1,TRBV5-1,TRBJ1-2,TGCGCCAGCAGCTTCGGACAGGGCTACTCTAACTATGGCTACACCTTC,CASSFGQGYSNYGYTF
NA,TRBD1,TRBV6-5,TRBJ1-5,TGTGCCAGCAGTTACTTGACAGGGGGTCAGCCCCAGCATTTT,CASSYLTGGQPQHF
NA,TRBD2,TRBV6-5,TRBJ2-3,TGTGCCAGCAGTTACAATCCGGGGGGTAGCACAGATACGCAGTATTTT,CASSYNPGGSTDTQYF
NA,NA,TRBV12-5,TRBJ1-2,TGTGCTAGTGGCTCACCCCGGACACTCGATGGCTACACCTTC,CASGSPRTLDGYTF
NA,TRBD2,TRBV18,TRBJ2-3,TGTGCCAGCTCAACGCGGGGGGGCCACACAGATACGCAGTATTTT,CASSTRGGHTDTQYF
NA,NA,TRBV7-9,TRBJ1-4,TGTGCCAGCAGCTTATTTCAGGGGAATGAAAAACTGTTTTTT,CASSLFQGNEKLFF
NA,TRBD2,TRBV6-2/TRBV6-3,TRBJ2-1,TGTGCCAGCAGTTTTCCTAGCGGGGGGTACACTGAGCAGTTCTTC,CASSFPSGGYTEQFF
once,TRBD2,TRBV6-2/TRBV6-3,TRBJ2-5,TGTGCCAGCAGTTACGCCTCCGGGACTAGCGGGACCCAGTACTTC,CASSYASGTSGTQYF
NA,TRBD2,TRBV4-1,TRBJ2-7,TGCGCCAGCAGCCAAGTTGAGACTAGCGGGAAAATCCCGACCTACGAGCAGTACTTC,CASSQVETSGKIPTYEQYF
NA,TRBD2,TRBV24-1,TRBJ2-2,TGTGCCACCGCGCCCGGGGGGAGAAACACCGGGGAGCTGTTTTTT,CATAPGGRNTGELFF
NA,NA,TRBV19,TRBJ1-1,TGTGCCACGTCCCTACAGGGACTGAACACTGAAGCTTTCTTT,CATSLQGLNTEAFF
few,NA,TRBV7-8,TRBJ2-6,TGTGCCAGCAGAAGAGGACTGGGGGCAGGGGCCAACGTCCTGACTTTC,CASRRGLGAGANVLTF
NA,NA,TRBV3-1/TRBV3-2,TRBJ1-4,TGTGCCAGCAGCCAAGATGGGGCCGAAAAACTGTTTTTT,CASSQDGAEKLFF
NA,TRBD1,TRBV6-5,TRBJ1-2,TGTGCCAGCAGCCTGGGACAGTCCGTCTATGGCTACACCTTC,CASSLGQSVYGYTF
NA,NA,TRBV19,TRBJ2-1,TGTGCCAGTACCAAAACCGGTGGAGGCAACTCCTACAATGAGCAGTTCTTC,CASTKTGGGNSYNEQFF